This T cell receptor beta chain comes out of a study of blood T cell repertoires in COVID-19. About the study: PBMCs, B-cell-depleted T cells, or T cells were the source of the cDNA or gDNA that made up the material.

CDR3 length: 14 residues. V shed 7 bases, J shed 5 bases, and the junction held 7 bases outside the gene matches. CDR1 and CDR2 from the germline V gene are KGHSH and LQKENI. Participants came from about two dozen US areas, aged about 18 to 95 years. Participants were placed into cohorts based on the clinical history they reported. Original processing notes: Estimation of nucleated cell counts was performed using reference gene primer amplification. Libraries were prepared by immunoSEQ multiplex PCR; TCRdb keeps only in-frame clonotypes and omits some of them. D and trimming come from the DNA, and the V and J calls and clone size come from that table. This sample yields 200,000 to 250,000 clones, of which roughly nine tenths are seen a single time; 3% to 3.5% belongs to the top ten.

This chain uses TRBV18 with TRBJ2-5, with TRBD1 matching over 10 bases. Sequenced material: PBMCs or T cells enriched from blood (not recorded which). The clonotype originates from a woman in her forties or fifties in a cohort exposed to, infected with or recovered from COVID-19 (not recorded which). CDR3 residues: CASYDRGRAETQYF. CDR3 DNA sequence: TGTGCCAGCTATGACAGGGGGCGAGCGGAGACCCAGTACTTC.